This entry concerns a single T cell receptor beta chain. Germline CDR1 and CDR2: SGHRS and YFSETQ. Trimming removed 5 bases from V and 7 bases from J; junction bases left unmatched: 8. The CDR3 totals 13 residues. The sample comes from a study of blood T cell repertoires in COVID-19. Study at large: Researchers got acute and convalescent COVID-19 samples from the United States, Italy and Spain.

The method was immunoSEQ multiplex PCR; TCRdb's version includes in-frame clones alone and lacks a portion of them. The table lists 90,000 to 150,000 clones, about four fifths of them singletons. This TCR was sampled from a human donor in a cohort sampled during active COVID-19. Sequenced input: peripheral blood. The V call is TRBV5-1, the J call TRBJ2-7, with 8 positions matching TRBD1. The chain's CDR3 is CASRPGTGEEQYF. The CDR3 DNA reads TGCGCCAGCAGACCCGGGACAGGAGAGGAGCAGTACTTC.